This is a list of T cell receptor beta chains from one sample in a study of patients and donors after allogeneic stem cell transplantation. TCRdb recomputed calls from the RT-PCR reads with MiXCR, one row per CDR3 protein. In the table there are about 210,000 distinct CDR3 sequences, roughly 38% of which are singletons. Sequencing used blood, either unsorted or a sorted T cell fraction (not recorded which). The receptors were gathered from a human donor who was either an allogeneic HSCT recipient or a stem cell or donor lymphocyte infusion donor (not recorded which). It is not recorded whose cells these are; they may come from a transplant donor. CDR3s include the opening cysteine and the closing phenylalanine or tryptophan. D genes are given only for firm matches. Size is omitted from some rows. Given values are once, few, many or a class for expanded clones.

>TRBV4-3|TRBJ2-7|.|.
CASSQDVGYYEQYF
TGCGCCAGCAGCCAAGATGTCGGGTACTACGAGCAGTACTTC
>TRBV14|TRBJ1-2|TRBD1|.
CASSQADSTHRGNYGYTF
TGTGCCAGCAGCCAAGCAGATTCTACGCACAGGGGTAACTATGGCTACACCTTC
>TRBV5-1|TRBJ2-2|TRBD2|few
CASTGTSGANTGELFF
TGCGCCAGCACCGGGACTAGCGGGGCGAACACCGGGGAGCTGTTTTTT
>TRBV7-2|TRBJ2-1|.|.
CASSPSGPPFRNEQFF
TGTGCCAGCAGCCCCTCCGGGCCCCCTTTTAGGAATGAGCAGTTCTTC
>TRBV20-1|TRBJ2-4|.|.
CSVRGSIQYF
TGCAGTGTCCGGGGGAGCATTCAGTACTTC
>TRBV20-1|TRBJ1-2|.|.
CSAREGMNYGYTF
TGCAGTGCTAGAGAGGGGATGAACTATGGCTACACCTTC
>TRBV13|TRBJ1-3|.|few
CASSLRDTPSGNTIYF
TGTGCCAGCAGTCTGCGGGACACCCCCTCTGGAAACACCATATATTTT
>TRBV3-1|TRBJ1-1|.|few
CASSIGGIPSMNTEAFF
TGTGCCAGCAGCATTGGAGGGATCCCAAGCATGAACACTGAAGCTTTCTTT
>TRBV29-1|TRBJ2-3|.|few
CSVANQGRTDTQYF
TGCAGCGTAGCAAACCAGGGCCGCACAGATACGCAGTATTTT
>TRBV20-1|TRBJ2-7|TRBD1|.
CSAKDRYYEQYF
TGCAGTGCGAAGGACAGGTACTACGAGCAGTACTTC